These 14 T cell receptor beta chains were all obtained from the same sample, sequenced in a study of blood T cell repertoires in COVID-19. TCRdb's copy holds only in-frame clones and misses some; the assay was immunoSEQ multiplex PCR. The sample has about 130,000 clones, around nine tenths seen once; the top ten hold 2.3%. Input material: PBMCs or T cells enriched from blood (not recorded which). All receptors come from a woman aged 50 to 60 who had recovered from COVID-19.

V gene TRBV15 combines with J gene TRBJ2-7; D call uncertain. The germline V gene encodes CDR1 LNHNV and CDR2 YYDKDF (reference sequence). The V gene lost 0 bases and the J gene lost 0 bases, with 12 bases spanning the gap. The CDR3 totals 16 residues. The CDR3 bases are TGTGCCACCAGCAGAGATCTAGTCAGTGCCTCCTACGAGCAGTACTTC. Translating it yields CATSRDLVSASYEQYF.

V and J are TRBV28 and TRBJ2-7; 8 nucleotides line up with TRBD1. V was clipped by 5 bases and J by 6 bases; unmatched bases: 3. Germline CDR1 is MDHEN and CDR2 is SYDVKM. This CDR3 has 12 amino acids. The CDR3 region has the DNA TGTGCCAGCAGTCCGGGACAGGCCGAGCAGTACTTC. It specifies CASSPGQAEQYF.

The chain is built from TRBV23-1 and TRBJ2-3; perhaps TRBD1 as D (6 bases). TRBV23-1 is an ORF for which the function is uncertain. The CDR3 sequence is 17 residues long. The V and J ends lost 0 bases and 3 bases respectively, with 16 bases between them. The CDR3 here is CASSQSPGDKATDTQYF. As DNA, the CDR3 is TGCGCCAGCAGTCAATCCCCCGGGGACAAGGCGACAGATACGCAGTATTTT.

The genes are TRBV6-5 and TRBJ2-6; tentatively, D is TRBD2 (6 bases). Germline lookup yields CDR1 MNHEY and CDR2 SVGAGI. The CDR3 sequence is 15 residues long. Trimming stripped 2 bases from V and 3 bases from J, with 8 bases between. This CDR3 is CASSYAGGGANVLTF. CDR3 sequence (DNA): TGTGCCAGCAGTTACGCCGGGGGTGGGGCCAACGTCCTGACTTTC.

CDR3 region: CASSRGQDVAGNTIYF. For the CDR3, the DNA is TGTGCCAGCAGCCGGGGACAGGACGTTGCTGGAAACACCATATATTTT. The chain uses TRBV5-6 and TRBJ1-3; 8 nucleotides agree with TRBD1. The CDR3 sequence is 16 residues long. The V gene's germline CDR1 is SGHDT and CDR2 YYEEEE. Unmatched junction bases numbered 8, after V lost 4 bases and J lost 2 bases.

CDR3 residues: CASSRGGTGSAKNIQYF. DNA of the CDR3: TGTGCCAGCAGCCGAGGAGGGACAGGGTCTGCCAAAAACATTCAGTACTTC. This sequence joins TRBV5-4 and TRBJ2-4, with 9 bases fitting TRBD1. Germline CDR1 SGHNT, CDR2 YYREEE (reference sequence). The CDR3 totals 17 residues. V shed 4 bases and J 1 base; nucleotides not matched to a gene: 9.

This clone was found once. The chain is built from TRBV6-1 and TRBJ1-1; D is unresolved. From germline, CDR1 is MNHNS and CDR2 SASEGT. This CDR3 is built from 15 residues. The V and J ends lost 2 bases and 0 bases respectively, with 10 bases between them. The CDR3 spells CASSELLQLNTEAFF. In DNA form, the CDR3 reads TGTGCCAGCAGTGAACTATTACAGCTGAACACTGAAGCTTTCTTT.

The rearrangement uses TRBV5-1 and TRBJ2-3; D is possibly TRBD2 (6 bases). Between the trimmed V and J ends, which lost 5 bases and 5 bases, there was a span of 15 bases. The CDR3 sequence is 14 residues long. CDR1 and CDR2 from the germline V gene are SGHRS and YFSETQ. This CDR3 is CASRGGGDEDTQYF. The CDR3, as DNA: TGCGCCAGCAGGGGTGGCGGGGATGAAGATACGCAGTATTTT.

This chain links TRBV19 with TRBJ2-2; TRBD1 aligns across 8 bases. V shed 5 bases and J 4 bases; nucleotides not matched to a gene: 3. Germline CDR1 and CDR2: LNHDA and SQIVND (reference sequence). CDR3 length equals 14 residues. The CDR3 region has the DNA TGTGCCAGTAGTGCGACAGGGGTCACCGGGGAGCTGTTTTTT. Residues: CASSATGVTGELFF.

This chain uses TRBV27 with TRBJ2-7; D is perhaps TRBD2 (5 bases). The CDR3 covers 15 residues. V was clipped by 2 bases and J by 0 bases, with 11 bases between them. Germline CDR1 reads MNHEY; CDR2 reads SMNVEV (reference sequence). The chain's CDR3 is CASSLKTGSSYEQYF. CDR3 nucleotide sequence: TGTGCCAGCAGTTTAAAGACGGGGAGCTCCTACGAGCAGTACTTC.

The genes are TRBV12-3 or TRBV12-4 and TRBJ1-1; 8 nucleotides line up with TRBD1. Trimming at V came to 3 bases and at J to 6 bases, leaving 3 bases not matched to a gene. The CDR3 totals 13 residues. DNA for the CDR3: TGTGCCAGCAGTTTGGAGACAGGGGCTGAAGCTTTCTTT. The encoded protein is CASSLETGAEAFF.

This chain links TRBV7-2 with TRBJ2-2; D assignment may be TRBD1 or TRBD2 (5 bases each). The CDR3 spans 16 residues. Trimming stripped 5 bases from V and 5 bases from J, with 18 bases between. Per the germline V gene, CDR1 is SGHTA and CDR2 is FQGNSA. Here the CDR3 reads CASSLEGPLLTGELFF. The DNA of the CDR3 is TGTGCCAGCAGCCTAGAGGGGCCGCTCTTGACCGGGGAGCTGTTTTTT. Full variable domain (rest looked up from reference TRBV7-2 and TRBJ2-2): GAGVSQSPSNKVTEKGKDVELRCDPISGHTALYWYRQSLGQGLEFLIYFQGNSAPDKSGLPSDRFSAERTGGSVSTLTIQRTQQEDSAVYLCASSLEGPLLTGELFFGEGSRLTVL.

The V and J genes are TRBV9 and TRBJ2-4; TRBD2 might be the D (7 bases). The germline V gene encodes CDR1 SGDLS and CDR2 YYNGEE. This CDR3 comprises 14 residues. Trimming took 2 bases from V and 8 from J, leaving 14 bases between them. CDR3 nucleotides: TGTGCCAGCAGCGTGGGCAGGGAGGGGGACATTCAGTACTTC. It codes for CASSVGREGDIQYF.

This sequence joins TRBV5-1 and TRBJ2-7; 14 nucleotides agree with TRBD2. V shed 0 bases and J 3 bases; nucleotides not matched to a gene: 5. The CDR3 contains 17 residues. Germline-derived CDR1 and CDR2 are SGHRS and YFSETQ. CDR3 region: CASSLGTSGGSLYEQYF. DNA for the CDR3: TGCGCCAGCAGCTTGGGGACTAGCGGGGGGTCCCTCTACGAGCAGTACTTC.